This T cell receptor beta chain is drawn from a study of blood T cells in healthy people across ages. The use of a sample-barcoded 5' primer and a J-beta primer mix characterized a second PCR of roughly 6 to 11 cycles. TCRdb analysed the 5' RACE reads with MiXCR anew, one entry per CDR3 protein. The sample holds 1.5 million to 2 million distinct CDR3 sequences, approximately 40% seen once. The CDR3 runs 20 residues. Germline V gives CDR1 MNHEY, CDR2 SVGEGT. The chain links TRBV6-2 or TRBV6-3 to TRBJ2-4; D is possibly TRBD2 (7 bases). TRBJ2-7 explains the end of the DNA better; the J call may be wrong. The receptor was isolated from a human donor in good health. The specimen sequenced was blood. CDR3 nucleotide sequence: TGTGCCAGCAGTTACTCGAGTGGAGGCGGGGGCGGCACCAATTCCTACGAGCAGTACTTC. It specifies CASSYSSGGGGGTNSYEQYF.